This T cell receptor beta chain derives from a study of blood T cells in healthy people across ages. About the research overall: For every two T cells, template switching captured about one barcoded beta molecule. Study observations and caveats: Because sorting was not performed, PBMCs prevented conclusive naive versus antigen-experienced comparison.

This clonotype was picked up a small number of times. What it binds is not known. Through a sample-barcoded 5' primer and a J-beta primer mix, a second PCR was run for roughly 6 to 12 cycles. Researchers report that a template-switch adaptor with 12 random nucleotides tagged each cDNA molecule. At least 3 million CDR3-containing paired-end reads were obtained per sample. Each CDR3 protein is one row after TCRdb ran MiXCR on the 5' RACE reads. The table records about 1.5 million distinct CDR3 sequences, roughly two fifths of them present only once. V was pared by 5 bases and J by 7 bases, with 15 bases between. The CDR3 totals 13 residues. Germline assignment: CDR1 SEHNR and CDR2 FQNEAQ (reference sequence).

This TCR was recovered from a woman aged 18-29 years in good health. The chain employs TRBV7-9 and TRBJ2-7, with D unclear. The specimen was blood. The CDR3 loop reads CASSGISYNEQYF. The CDR3 coding sequence is TGTGCCAGCAGCGGGATTTCTTACAATGAGCAGTACTTC.